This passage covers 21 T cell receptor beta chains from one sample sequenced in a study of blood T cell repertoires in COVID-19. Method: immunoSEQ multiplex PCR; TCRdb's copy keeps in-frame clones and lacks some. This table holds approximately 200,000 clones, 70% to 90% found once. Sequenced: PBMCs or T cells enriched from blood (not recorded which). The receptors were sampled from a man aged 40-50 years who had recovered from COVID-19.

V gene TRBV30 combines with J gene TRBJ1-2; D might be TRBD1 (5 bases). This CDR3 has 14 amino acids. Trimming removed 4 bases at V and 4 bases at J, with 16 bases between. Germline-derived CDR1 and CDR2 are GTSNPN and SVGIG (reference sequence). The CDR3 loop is CAWTRDSGRYGYTF. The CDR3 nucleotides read TGTGCCTGGACCAGGGATAGCGGGCGCTATGGCTACACCTTC.

CDR3 loop: CASSTTGGRNTIYF. The CDR3, as DNA: TGTGCCAGTAGCACGACAGGGGGCAGAAACACCATATATTTT. The chain carries TRBV19 and TRBJ1-3; 10 bases agree with TRBD1. The CDR3 loop spans 14 amino acids. Germline-derived CDR1 and CDR2 are LNHDA and SQIVND (reference sequence). Trimming cost V 6 bases and J 5 bases; bases outside gene matches: 4.

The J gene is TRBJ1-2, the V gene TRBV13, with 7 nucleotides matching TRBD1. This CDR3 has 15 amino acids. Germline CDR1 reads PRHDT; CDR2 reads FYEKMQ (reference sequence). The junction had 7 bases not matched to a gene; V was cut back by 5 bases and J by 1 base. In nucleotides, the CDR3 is TGTGCCAGCAGCGTACAGGGGCTTGGTAACTATGGCTACACCTTC. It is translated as CASSVQGLGNYGYTF.

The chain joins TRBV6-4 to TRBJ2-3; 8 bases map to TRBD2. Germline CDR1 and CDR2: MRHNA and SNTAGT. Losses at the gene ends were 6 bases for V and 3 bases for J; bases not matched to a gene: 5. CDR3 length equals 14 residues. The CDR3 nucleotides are TGTGCCAGCAGCCGAGCGGGAGAGACAGATACGCAGTATTTT. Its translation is CASSRAGETDTQYF.

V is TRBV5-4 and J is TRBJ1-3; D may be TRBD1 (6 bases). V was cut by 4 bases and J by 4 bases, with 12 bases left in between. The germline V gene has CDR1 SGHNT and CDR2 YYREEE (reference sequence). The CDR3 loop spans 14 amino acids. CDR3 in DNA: TGTGCCAGCAGCCCTAGGGGGTACGGAAACACCATATATTTT. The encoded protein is CASSPRGYGNTIYF.

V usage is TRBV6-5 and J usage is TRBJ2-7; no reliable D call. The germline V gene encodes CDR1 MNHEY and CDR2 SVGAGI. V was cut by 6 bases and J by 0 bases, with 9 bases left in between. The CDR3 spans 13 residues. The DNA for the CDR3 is TGTGCCAGCAGCCGTCTCGGCTCCTACGAGCAGTACTTC. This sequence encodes CASSRLGSYEQYF.

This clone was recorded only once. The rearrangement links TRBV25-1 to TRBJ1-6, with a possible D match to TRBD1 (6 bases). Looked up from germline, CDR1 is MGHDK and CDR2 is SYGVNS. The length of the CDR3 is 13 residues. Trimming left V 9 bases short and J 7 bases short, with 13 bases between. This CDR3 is CASRGGPNSPLHF. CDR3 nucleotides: TGTGCCAGTAGGGGGGGGCCCAATTCACCCCTCCACTTT. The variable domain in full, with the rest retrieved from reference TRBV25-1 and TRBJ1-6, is EADIYQTPRYLVIGTGKKITLECSQTMGHDKMYWYQQDPGMELHLIHYSYGVNSTEKGDLSSESTVSRIRTEHFPLTLESARPSHTSQYLCASRGGPNSPLHFGNGTRLTVT.

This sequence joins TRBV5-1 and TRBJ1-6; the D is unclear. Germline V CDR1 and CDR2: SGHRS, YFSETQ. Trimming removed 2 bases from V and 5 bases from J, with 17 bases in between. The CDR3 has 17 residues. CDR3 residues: CASSFNPVGLNNSPLHF. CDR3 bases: TGCGCCAGCAGCTTTAACCCGGTGGGCCTCAATAATTCACCCCTCCACTTT.

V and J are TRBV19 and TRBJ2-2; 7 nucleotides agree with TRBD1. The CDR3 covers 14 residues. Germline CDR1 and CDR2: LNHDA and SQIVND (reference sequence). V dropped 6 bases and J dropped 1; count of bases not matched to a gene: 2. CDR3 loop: CASRRQGNTGELFF. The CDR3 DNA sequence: TGTGCCAGTAGAAGACAGGGGAACACCGGGGAGCTGTTTTTT.

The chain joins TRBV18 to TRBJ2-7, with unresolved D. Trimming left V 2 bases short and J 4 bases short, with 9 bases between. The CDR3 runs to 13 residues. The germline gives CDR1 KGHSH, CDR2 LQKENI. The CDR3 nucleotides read TGTGCCAGCTCACCAATAGATGCTTACGAGCAGTACTTC. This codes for CASSPIDAYEQYF. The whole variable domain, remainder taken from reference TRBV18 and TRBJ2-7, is NAGVMQNPRHLVRRRGQEARLRCSPMKGHSHVYWYRQLPEEGLKFMVYLQKENIIDESGMPKERFSAEFPKEGPSILRIQQVVRGDSAAYFCASSPIDAYEQYFGPGTRLTVT.

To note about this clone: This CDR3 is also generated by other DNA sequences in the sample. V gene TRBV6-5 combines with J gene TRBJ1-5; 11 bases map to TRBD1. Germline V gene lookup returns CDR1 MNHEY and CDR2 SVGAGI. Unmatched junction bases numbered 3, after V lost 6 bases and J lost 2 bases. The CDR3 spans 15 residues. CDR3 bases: TGTGCCAGCAGCCGGGACAGGGGGGGCAATCAGCCCCAGCATTTT. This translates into CASSRDRGGNQPQHF.

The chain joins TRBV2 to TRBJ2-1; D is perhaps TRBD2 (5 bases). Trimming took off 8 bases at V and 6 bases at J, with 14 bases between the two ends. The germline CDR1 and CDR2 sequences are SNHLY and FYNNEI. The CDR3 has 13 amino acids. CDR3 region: CASRRIEGNEQFF. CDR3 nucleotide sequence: TGTGCCAGCCGAAGAATTGAGGGCAATGAGCAGTTCTTC.

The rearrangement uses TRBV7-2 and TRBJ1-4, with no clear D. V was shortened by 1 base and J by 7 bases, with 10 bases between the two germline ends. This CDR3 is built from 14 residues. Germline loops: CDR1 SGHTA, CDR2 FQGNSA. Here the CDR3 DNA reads TGTGCCAGCAGCTTAGGAGGAAGAGGTGAAAAACTGTTTTTT. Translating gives CASSLGGRGEKLFF.

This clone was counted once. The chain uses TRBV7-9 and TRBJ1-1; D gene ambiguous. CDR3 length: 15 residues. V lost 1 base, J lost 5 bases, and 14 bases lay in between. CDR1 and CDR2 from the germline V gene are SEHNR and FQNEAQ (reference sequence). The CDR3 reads CASSLEGFGGTEAFF. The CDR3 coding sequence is TGTGCCAGCAGCTTAGAAGGATTTGGAGGGACTGAAGCTTTCTTT. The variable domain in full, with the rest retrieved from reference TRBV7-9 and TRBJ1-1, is DTGVSQNPRHKITKRGQNVTFRCDPISEHNRLYWYRQTLGQGPEFLTYFQNEAQLEKSRLLSDRFSAERPKGSFSTLEIQRTEQGDSAMYLCASSLEGFGGTEAFFGQGTRLTVV.

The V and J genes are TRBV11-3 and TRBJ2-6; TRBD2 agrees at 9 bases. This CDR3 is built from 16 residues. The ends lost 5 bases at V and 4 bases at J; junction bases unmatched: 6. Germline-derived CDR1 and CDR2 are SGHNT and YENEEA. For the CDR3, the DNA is TGTGCCAGCAGCCAATCGGGACTAGCAGGGGCCAACGTCCTGACTTTC. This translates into CASSQSGLAGANVLTF.

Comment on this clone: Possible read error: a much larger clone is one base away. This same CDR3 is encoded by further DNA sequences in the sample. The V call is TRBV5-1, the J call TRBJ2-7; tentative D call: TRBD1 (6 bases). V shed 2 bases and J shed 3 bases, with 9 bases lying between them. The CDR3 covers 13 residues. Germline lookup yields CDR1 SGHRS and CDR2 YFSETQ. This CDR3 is CASSFTGNYEQYF. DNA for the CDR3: TGCGCCAGCAGCTTCACAGGGAACTACGAGCAGTACTTC. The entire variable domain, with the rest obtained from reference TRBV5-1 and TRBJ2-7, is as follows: KAGVTQTPRYLIKTRGQQVTLSCSPISGHRSVSWYQQTPGQGLQFLFEYFSETQRNKGNFPGRFSGRQFSNSRSEMNVSTLELGDSALYLCASSFTGNYEQYFGPGTRLTVT.

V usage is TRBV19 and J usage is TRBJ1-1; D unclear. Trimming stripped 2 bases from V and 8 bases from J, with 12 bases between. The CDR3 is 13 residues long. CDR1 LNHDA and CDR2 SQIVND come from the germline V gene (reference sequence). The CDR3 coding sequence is TGTGCCAGTAGTATACCGGGTTTCCCCGAAGCTTTCTTT. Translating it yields CASSIPGFPEAFF.

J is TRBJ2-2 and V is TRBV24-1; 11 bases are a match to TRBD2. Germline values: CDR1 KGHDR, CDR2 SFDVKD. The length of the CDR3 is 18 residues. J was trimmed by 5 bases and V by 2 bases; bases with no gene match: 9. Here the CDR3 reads CATSDSHRLAGGTGELFF. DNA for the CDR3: TGTGCCACCAGTGATTCCCATCGCCTAGCGGGGGGAACCGGGGAGCTGTTTTTT.

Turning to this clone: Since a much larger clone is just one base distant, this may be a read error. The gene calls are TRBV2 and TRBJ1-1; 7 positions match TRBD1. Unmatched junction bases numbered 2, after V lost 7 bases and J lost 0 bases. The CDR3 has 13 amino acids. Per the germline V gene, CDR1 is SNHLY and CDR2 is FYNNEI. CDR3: CASMGQMNTEAFF. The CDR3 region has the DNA TGTGCCAGCATGGGACAGATGAACACTGAAGCTTTCTTT.

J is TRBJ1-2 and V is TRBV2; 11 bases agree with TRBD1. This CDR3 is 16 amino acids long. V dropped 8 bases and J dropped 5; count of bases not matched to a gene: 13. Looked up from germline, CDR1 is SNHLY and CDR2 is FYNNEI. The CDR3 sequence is CASSTSGQGGGYGYTF. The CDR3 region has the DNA TGTGCCAGCTCTACGTCGGGACAGGGGGGTGGTTATGGCTACACCTTC.

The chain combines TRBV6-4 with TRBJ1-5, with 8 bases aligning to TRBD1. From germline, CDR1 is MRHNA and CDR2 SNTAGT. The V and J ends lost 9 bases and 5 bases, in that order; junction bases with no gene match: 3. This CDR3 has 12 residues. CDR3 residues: CASGQGHQPQHF. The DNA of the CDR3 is TGTGCCAGTGGACAGGGCCATCAGCCCCAGCATTTT.